Below, 21 T cell receptor beta chains from the same sample are listed, as sequenced in a study of Ad26.COV2.S vaccination and SARS-CoV-2 variants. Assay used: immunoSEQ multiplex PCR; TCRdb lists only in-frame clones, some missing. The repertoire consists of some 390,000 clones, with 70% to 90% occurring once and the leading ten covering 3.5%. Stated treatment: some 20 received Ad26.COV2.S at low or high dose, single or two shots; about 5 received placebo; per-sample allocation not given. All samples were drawn on day 63, counting from the first vaccine or placebo injection. Material: peripheral blood, obtained in a trial of Ad26.COV2.S vaccine versus placebo. Receptor source: a person between 18 and 59 years old who received the Ad26.COV2.S COVID-19 vaccine or a placebo.

The chain couples TRBV19 to TRBJ1-1, with TRBD1 matching 8 bases. Germline V gene data show CDR1 as LNHDA and CDR2 as SQIVND (reference sequence). V shed 6 bases, J shed 6 bases, and the junction held 3 bases outside the gene matches. The CDR3 has 12 residues. The CDR3 DNA reads as TGTGCCAGTAGCAGGGGGCGGCCTGAAGCTTTCTTT. Residues: CASSRGRPEAFF.

The chain links TRBV7-8 to TRBJ2-7; TRBD2 agrees at 10 bases. The CDR3 is made up of 16 amino acids. Looked up from germline, CDR1 is SGHVS and CDR2 is FQNEAQ. V lost 5 bases, J lost 2 bases, and 9 bases stayed unmatched. DNA for the CDR3: TGTGCCAGCAGCCCTAGTAGGCTAGCGGGGGCCTACGAGCAGTACTTC. Protein: CASSPSRLAGAYEQYF.

The chain carries TRBV11-2 and TRBJ1-2; D gene uncertain. The CDR3 length is 14 residues. Germline values: CDR1 SGHAT, CDR2 FQNNGV. The V end was cut by 3 bases, the J end by 4 bases, with 12 bases between. The CDR3 loop is CASSFFGSIYGYTF. The CDR3 DNA is TGTGCCAGCAGCTTTTTCGGGTCGATCTATGGCTACACCTTC. The entire variable domain, with the rest obtained from reference TRBV11-2 and TRBJ1-2, is as follows: EAGVAQSPRYKIIEKRQSVAFWCNPISGHATLYWYQQILGQGPKLLIQFQNNGVVDDSQLPKDRFSAERLKGVDSTLKIQPAKLEDSAVYLCASSFFGSIYGYTFGSGTRLTVV.

The chain is built from TRBV14 and TRBJ2-6, with D perhaps matching TRBD2 (6 bases). V was trimmed by 1 base and J by 0 bases, leaving 19 bases between them. The CDR3 totals 20 residues. The V gene's germline CDR1 is SGHDN and CDR2 FVKESK. CDR3 nucleotides: TGTGCCAGCAGCCAAGGAGTCAGGCCTGGGGGGTACTCTGGGGCCAACGTCCTGACTTTC. Translating it yields CASSQGVRPGGYSGANVLTF.

The V call is TRBV3-1 (or the pseudogene TRBV3-2), the J call TRBJ1-2; D is undetermined. The ends were cut back, 0 bases at V and 9 bases at J, with 17 bases in the middle. Germline loops: CDR1 LGHDT, CDR2 YNNKEL (reference sequence). This CDR3 contains 15 residues. DNA for the CDR3: TGTGCCAGCAGCCAAGAATTTGACAAGGACCTGAGCTACACCTTC. Its protein is CASSQEFDKDLSYTF.

V gene TRBV5-5 combines with J gene TRBJ2-5; D gene unclear. V dropped 5 bases and J dropped 2 bases, with 10 bases sitting between them. In germline, CDR1 is SGHKS, CDR2 YYEKEE (reference sequence). CDR3 length equals 13 residues. CDR3 region: CASSLGQQETQYF. As DNA, the CDR3 is TGTGCCAGCAGTCTCGGGCAACAAGAGACCCAGTACTTC.

The V gene is TRBV15, the J gene TRBJ2-7; D unresolved. V was trimmed by 0 bases and J by 3 bases, leaving 30 bases between them. This CDR3 has 21 residues. The germline V gene has CDR1 LNHNV and CDR2 YYDKDF (reference sequence). CDR3 DNA sequence: TGTGCCACCAGCAGAGAAGATGTGTTCCGGGCCCGTACCCCTGGGTACTACGAGCAGTACTTC. Translating gives CATSREDVFRARTPGYYEQYF.

V usage is TRBV21-1 and J usage is TRBJ1-6. TRBV21-1 is given as a pseudogene. The CDR3 covers 15 residues. In nucleotides, the CDR3 is TGTGCCAGCAGCCCCTCGCAGGTGGGGAATTCACCCCTCCACTTT. Protein product: CASSPSQVGNSPLHF.

A few counts support this clone. The J gene is TRBJ1-6, the V gene TRBV7-9; D not certain. Between the trimmed V and J ends, which lost 5 bases and 7 bases, there was a span of 9 bases. Germline V gene data show CDR1 as SEHNR and CDR2 as FQNEAQ (reference sequence). CDR3 length: 13 amino acids. The DNA for the CDR3 is TGTGCCAGCAGCCAAGCCGGGAATTCACCCCTCCACTTT. Its translation is CASSQAGNSPLHF.

This clone came up a few times. V gene TRBV5-5 combines with J gene TRBJ1-2; D is ambiguous. V lost 1 base and J lost 7, with 11 bases in between. CDR3 length equals 13 residues. CDR1 and CDR2 from the germline V gene are SGHKS and YYEKEE (reference sequence). CDR3 amino acids: CASSLYWTGGYTF. For the CDR3, the DNA is TGTGCCAGCAGCTTGTATTGGACCGGTGGCTACACCTTC.

The gene calls are TRBV4-3 and TRBJ1-2, with no clear D. Germline V gene data show CDR1 as LGHNA and CDR2 as YSLEER. Trimming cost V 0 bases and J 2 bases, with 10 bases left between them. The CDR3 is 15 amino acids. The CDR3 DNA is TGCGCCAGCAGCCAAGATGGATCAGAGAACTATGGCTACACCTTC. Translating it yields CASSQDGSENYGYTF.

The chain uses TRBV3-1 (or the pseudogene TRBV3-2) and TRBJ1-1, with D possibly being TRBD1 (5 bases). Germline V gene lookup returns CDR1 LGHDT and CDR2 YNNKEL (reference sequence). V lost 0 bases to trimming and J lost 2 bases, with 13 bases between them. The CDR3 sequence is 16 residues long. The CDR3 is CASSQERGVGNTEAFF. The CDR3 bases are TGTGCCAGCAGCCAAGAACGGGGGGTCGGCAACACTGAAGCTTTCTTT.

For this clone: With a much larger clone just one base away, this may be a read error. Other DNA sequences in this sample translate to the same CDR3. The chain links TRBV20-1 to TRBJ1-2, with D perhaps TRBD1 (6 bases). This CDR3 spans 11 amino acids. The ends were cut back, 4 bases at V and 4 bases at J, with 7 bases in the middle. Germline CDR1 is DFQATT and CDR2 is SNEGSKA (reference sequence). As DNA, the CDR3 is TGCAGTGCTAAGGGGGGCTATGGCTACACCTTC. Amino acid sequence: CSAKGGYGYTF.

This chain joins TRBV3-1 (or the pseudogene TRBV3-2) and TRBJ2-3; 9 nucleotides match TRBD2. With 4 bases clipped from V and 2 bases from J, the junction kept 7 bases outside the gene matches. This CDR3 is 16 amino acids long. Germline CDR1 and CDR2: LGHDT and YNNKEL (reference sequence). As DNA, the CDR3 is TGTGCCAGCAGCCCCTTTAGCGGGGGCCCCACAGATACGCAGTATTTT. As protein: CASSPFSGGPTDTQYF.

The rearrangement uses TRBV11-1 and TRBJ2-2, with D hard to call. V was shortened by 4 bases and J by 5 bases, with 14 bases between the two germline ends. Germline CDR1 reads SGHAT; CDR2 reads FQDESV (reference sequence). This CDR3 contains 15 residues. The CDR3, as DNA: TGTGCCAGCAGCTCGACGGACCCCGGGACCGGGGAGCTGTTTTTT. This translates into CASSSTDPGTGELFF.

The chain has TRBV3-1 (or the pseudogene TRBV3-2) and TRBJ1-4; a weak D match, TRBD1 (5 bases). There are 15 residues in the CDR3. Looked up from germline, CDR1 is LGHDT and CDR2 is YNNKEL (reference sequence). Trimming removed 0 bases at V and 7 bases at J, with 12 bases between. CDR3 bases: TGTGCCAGCAGCCAAGATCGAGTTGGGGGTGAAAAACTGTTTTTT. The encoded protein is CASSQDRVGGEKLFF.

The V and J genes are TRBV27 and TRBJ1-6, with 10 bases matching TRBD1. CDR1 is MNHEY, CDR2 SMNVEV, per germline (reference sequence). V shed 6 bases, J shed 8 bases, and the junction held 7 bases outside the gene matches. The CDR3 is 15 amino acids. This CDR3 reads CASRVMTGGYSPLHF. CDR3 nucleotides: TGTGCCAGCAGGGTTATGACAGGGGGCTATTCACCCCTCCACTTT.

The rearrangement links TRBV9 to TRBJ2-2, with D maybe TRBD2 (6 bases). The CDR3 has 14 residues. V lost 7 bases, J lost 4 bases, and 14 bases lay in between. Per germline, CDR1 SGDLS and CDR2 YYNGEE. This chain's CDR3 is CASDGGGFTGELFF. The CDR3 DNA sequence: TGTGCCAGCGACGGTGGAGGGTTCACCGGGGAGCTGTTTTTT.

The V call is TRBV5-1, the J call TRBJ2-1; 10 bases match TRBD1. The CDR3 length is 19 residues. The V and J ends lost 0 bases and 8 bases, in that order; junction bases with no gene match: 17. The germline V gene has CDR1 SGHRS and CDR2 YFSETQ. This chain's CDR3 is CASSLAGSGDRGRGDEQFF. The DNA of the CDR3 is TGCGCCAGCAGCTTGGCCGGCAGCGGGGACAGGGGAAGGGGCGATGAGCAGTTCTTC.

The rearrangement links TRBV9 to TRBJ2-1, with 9 positions matching TRBD1. Trimming removed 4 bases from V and 6 bases from J; junction bases left unmatched: 14. The CDR3 consists of 17 residues. Germline loops: CDR1 SGDLS, CDR2 YYNGEE. The DNA for the CDR3 is TGTGCCAGCAGCCCACTCCCTGAGGGACAGGGTACCAATGAGCAGTTCTTC. This codes for CASSPLPEGQGTNEQFF.

The chain recombines TRBV15 with TRBJ1-5; D may be TRBD1 (6 bases). The V end lost 2 bases, the J end lost 7 bases, and 12 bases lay between the germline ends. This CDR3 spans 14 amino acids. The germline V gene encodes CDR1 LNHNV and CDR2 YYDKDF (reference sequence). The chain's CDR3 is CATSRQGPGQPQHF. The CDR3 DNA is TGTGCCACCAGCAGACAGGGGCCCGGACAGCCCCAGCATTTT.